The TCR beta chain described here comes from a study of CD8 T cells in ankylosing spondylitis. Points from the study as a whole: One TCR beta motif, made up of under ten highly homologous variants, appeared characteristic of ankylosing spondylitis blood.

This clonotype was seen a handful of times. Its specificity is not known. TCRdb independently ran MiXCR on the 5' RACE reads; one entry per CDR3 protein. There are around 480,000 distinct CDR3 sequences in the sample; over 15% occur only once, and approximately 1% lies in the top ten. This CDR3 has 16 residues. V was pared by 8 bases and J by 7 bases, with 17 bases of the junction left unmatched. Germline values: CDR1 WNHNN, CDR2 SYGVQD (reference sequence). Sequencing input: blood, either unsorted or a sorted T cell fraction (not recorded which). V usage is TRBV10-1 and J usage is TRBJ2-3, with 8 bases aligning to TRBD2. The TCR was taken from a male donor with ankylosing spondylitis. Here the CDR3 reads CASSRRAGARSYTQYF. The CDR3, as DNA: TGCGCCAGCTCACGGCGAGCGGGGGCCCGCAGTTATACGCAGTATTTT.